This paragraph reports one TCR beta chain. What it binds is not known. The CDR3 consists of 12 residues. Per the germline V gene, CDR1 is SGHVS and CDR2 is FQNEAQ. The V end lost 5 bases, the J end lost 10 bases, and 9 bases lay between the germline ends. 5'RACE with constant-segment primers yielded barcoded, UMI-tagged TCR alpha and TCR beta cDNA libraries. Using its own MiXCR run on the 5' RACE reads, TCRdb lists one record per CDR3 protein. Here the sample spans around 250,000 distinct CDR3 sequences, 7.5% to 10% being singletons. The data derive from a study of T-cell memory formation after mild COVID-19. Findings of the study overall: Pre-infection memory showed some responding clones, and this suggested that cross-reactive memory joined. Clones contracting across day 15 to 85 had a balanced CD4/CD8 profile; later expanding clones leaned CD4+. Among clones peaking at day 37 in the second wave, SARS-CoV-2 specificity remained unconfirmed.

V is TRBV7-8 and J is TRBJ1-6, with D tentatively TRBD1 (5 bases). The sequenced sample consisted of PBMCs or a T cell subset sorted from them (not recorded which). This receptor was taken from a man aged 18 to 35 who had mild COVID-19 (a few samples of this study predate the infection). Cell type and time point are not known. CDR3 protein: CASSLRQSPLHF. As DNA, the CDR3 is TGTGCCAGCAGCCTCCGACAGTCACCCCTCCACTTT. Filled out from reference TRBV7-8 and TRBJ1-6, the complete variable domain reads GAGVSQSPRYKVAKRGQDVALRCDPISGHVSLFWYQQALGQGPEFLTYFQNEAQLDKSGLPSDRFFAERPEGSVSTLKIQRTQQEDSAVYLCASSLRQSPLHFGNGTRLTVT.